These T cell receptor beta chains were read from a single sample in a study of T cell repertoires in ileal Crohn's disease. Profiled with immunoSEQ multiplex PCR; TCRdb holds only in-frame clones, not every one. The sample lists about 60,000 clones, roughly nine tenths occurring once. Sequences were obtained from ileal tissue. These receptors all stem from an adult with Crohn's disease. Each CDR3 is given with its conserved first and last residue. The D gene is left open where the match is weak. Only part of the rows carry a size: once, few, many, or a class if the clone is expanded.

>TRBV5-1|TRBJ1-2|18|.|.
CASSALETGSSELNGYTF
TGCGCCAGCAGCGCCTTGGAGACAGGCTCGTCTGAATTAAATGGCTACACCTTC
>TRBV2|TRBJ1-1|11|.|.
CASSERVAAFF
TGTGCCAGCAGTGAAAGAGTTGCGGCTTTCTTT
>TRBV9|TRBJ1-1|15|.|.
CASSVAAGQGSEAFF
TGTGCCAGCAGCGTAGCCGCTGGCCAGGGGAGTGAAGCTTTCTTT
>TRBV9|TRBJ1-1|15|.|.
CASSVDGRGINEAFF
TGTGCCAGCAGCGTAGATGGAAGGGGTATTAATGAAGCTTTCTTT
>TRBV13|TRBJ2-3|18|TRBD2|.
CASSPRSGTSGRADTQYF
TGTGCCAGCAGCCCGCGATCCGGGACTAGCGGGAGGGCAGATACGCAGTATTTT
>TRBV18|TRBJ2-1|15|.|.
CASSPSELFYNEQFF
TGTGCCAGCTCACCATCCGAGCTCTTCTACAATGAGCAGTTCTTC
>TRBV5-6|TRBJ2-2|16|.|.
CASSLYRARYTGELFF
TGTGCCAGCAGCCTCTACAGGGCGCGGTACACCGGGGAGCTGTTTTTT
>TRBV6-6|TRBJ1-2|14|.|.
CASRPRTPAGGYTF
TGTGCCAGCAGACCCCGGACACCCGCCGGCGGCTACACCTTC
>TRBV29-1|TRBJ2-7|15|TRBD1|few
CSVVAGGRSSYEQYF
TGCAGCGTTGTTGCAGGGGGCCGGTCATCCTACGAGCAGTACTTC
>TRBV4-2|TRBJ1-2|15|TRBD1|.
CASSHPTGDPYGYTF
TGTGCCAGCAGCCACCCGACAGGGGACCCCTATGGCTACACCTTC
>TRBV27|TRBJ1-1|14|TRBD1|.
CASSWGQMNTEAFF
TGTGCCAGCAGTTGGGGACAGATGAACACTGAAGCTTTCTTT
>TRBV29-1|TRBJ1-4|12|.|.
CSARGANEKLFF
TGCAGCGCCAGGGGTGCTAATGAAAAACTGTTTTTT
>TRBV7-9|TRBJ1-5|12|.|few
CASSLLGQPQHF
TGTGCCAGCAGCTTACTAGGTCAGCCCCAGCATTTT
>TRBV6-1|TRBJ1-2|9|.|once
CACGGGYTF
TGTGCCTGCGGAGGTGGCTACACCTTC
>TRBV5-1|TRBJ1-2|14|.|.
CASSLMTANYGYTF
TGCGCCAGCAGCTTGATGACAGCAAACTATGGCTACACCTTC
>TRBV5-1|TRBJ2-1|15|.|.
CASSLDSVNYNEQFF
TGCGCCAGCAGCTTGGACTCGGTTAATTACAATGAGCAGTTCTTC
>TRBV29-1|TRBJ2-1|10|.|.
CSGRVNEQFF
TGCAGCGGCCGGGTCAATGAGCAGTTCTTC
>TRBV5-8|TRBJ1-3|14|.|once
CASSFLPEGNTIYF
TGTGCCAGCAGCTTTCTCCCAGAAGGAAACACCATATATTTT
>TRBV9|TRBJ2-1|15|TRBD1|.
CASSLQGDIYNEQFF
TGTGCCAGCAGCCTCCAGGGGGATATCTACAATGAGCAGTTCTTC
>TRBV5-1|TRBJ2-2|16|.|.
CASSLSSRTNTGELFF
TGCGCCAGCAGCTTGTCTAGTAGGACGAACACCGGGGAGCTGTTTTTT
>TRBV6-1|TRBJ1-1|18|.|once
CASSEALGFRGRGTEAFF
TGTGCCAGCAGTGAAGCGCTGGGCTTTCGGGGAAGGGGGACTGAAGCTTTCTTT
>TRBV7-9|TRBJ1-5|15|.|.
CASSLSGNSNQPQHF
TGTGCCAGCAGCTTATCGGGTAACAGCAATCAGCCCCAGCATTTT
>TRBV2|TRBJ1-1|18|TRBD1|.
CASRTNRDSPLRGSEAFF
TGTGCCAGCAGGACGAACCGGGACAGTCCTTTGAGGGGGAGTGAAGCTTTCTTT